What follows is one TCR beta chain and its context. The sample belongs to a study of cytomegalovirus exposure and HLA in healthy donors. V was pared by 6 bases and J by 8 bases, with 13 bases of the junction left unmatched. CDR3 length equals 16 residues. Germline CDR1 and CDR2: MNHEY and SMNVEV (reference sequence). TCRdb's copy holds only in-frame clones and misses some; the assay was immunoSEQ multiplex PCR. The sample contains approximately 160,000 clones, less than 90% of which appear only once. The receptor's source is a woman between 18 and 30 years old in good health and CMV-seronegative. The material sequenced was PBMCs. The V and J genes are TRBV27 and TRBJ2-1; TRBD1 aligns across 10 bases. CDR3 loop: CASSLPDRGLLDEQFF. The CDR3 DNA is TGTGCCAGCAGCCTACCTGACAGGGGGCTTCTGGATGAGCAGTTCTTC.